This T cell receptor beta chain was sequenced in a study of CD8 T cells in Susac syndrome. High-throughput TCR beta sequencing covered peripheral CD8+ and CD4+ T cells. The CDR3 is made up of 16 amino acids. The germline V gene has CDR1 MDHEN and CDR2 SYDVKM. V lost 5 bases and J lost 2; bases outside the gene matches: 7. Points on this clonotype: Its antigen is not identified.

Whole-study results and caveats: It was acknowledged in the study that its TCR sequencing and HLA analysis involved a relatively small number of individuals. Roughly five Susac-specific public clones appeared in CD8+ TEMRA repertoires, and around 16 in total CD8+ repertoires.

Reverse transcription used about 0.45 to 1 ug RNA and random hexamers. TCRdb re-called the immunoSEQ multiplex PCR reads with MiXCR, one entry per CDR3 protein. The table lists around 170,000 distinct CDR3 sequences, around 95% of them singletons. This clonotype was obtained from a human donor with Susac syndrome. This chain uses TRBV28 with TRBJ2-7, with 12 positions matching TRBD2. Sequenced material: CD8+ T cells from PBMCs. CDR3 in amino acids: CASSRTSGTYTYEQYF. CDR3 nucleotides: TGTGCCAGCAGTCGGACTAGCGGGACCTATACCTACGAGCAGTACTTC.